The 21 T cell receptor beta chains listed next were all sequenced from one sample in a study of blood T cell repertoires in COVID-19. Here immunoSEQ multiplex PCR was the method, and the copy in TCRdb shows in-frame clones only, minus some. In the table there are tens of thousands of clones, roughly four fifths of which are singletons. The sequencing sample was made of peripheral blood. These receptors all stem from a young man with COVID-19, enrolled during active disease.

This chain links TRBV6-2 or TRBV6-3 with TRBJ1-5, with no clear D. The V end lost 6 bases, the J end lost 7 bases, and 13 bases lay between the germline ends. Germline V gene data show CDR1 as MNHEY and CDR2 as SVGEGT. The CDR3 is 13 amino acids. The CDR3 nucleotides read TGTGCCAGCAGCGCCGGGAGGCGGCAGCCCCAGCATTTT. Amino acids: CASSAGRRQPQHF.

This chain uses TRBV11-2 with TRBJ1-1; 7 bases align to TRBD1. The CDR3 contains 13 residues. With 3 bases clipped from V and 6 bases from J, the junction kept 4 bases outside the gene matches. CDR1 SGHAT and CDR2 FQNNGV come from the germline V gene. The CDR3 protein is CASSLSGGAEAFF. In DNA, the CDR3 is TGTGCCAGCAGCTTGTCAGGGGGTGCTGAAGCTTTCTTT.

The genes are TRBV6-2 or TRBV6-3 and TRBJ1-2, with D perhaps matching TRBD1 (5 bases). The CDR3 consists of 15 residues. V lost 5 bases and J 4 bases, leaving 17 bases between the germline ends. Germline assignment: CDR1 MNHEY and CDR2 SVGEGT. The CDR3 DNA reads TGTGCCAGCAGTCGGGGGAGGGTCGGAAGCTATGGCTACACCTTC. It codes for CASSRGRVGSYGYTF.

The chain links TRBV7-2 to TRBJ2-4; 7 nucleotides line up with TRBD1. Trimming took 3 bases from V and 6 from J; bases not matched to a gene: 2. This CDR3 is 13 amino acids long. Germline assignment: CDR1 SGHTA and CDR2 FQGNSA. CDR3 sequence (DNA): TGTGCCAGCAGCTTCCGGGACAGAAACATTCAGTACTTC. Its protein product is CASSFRDRNIQYF.

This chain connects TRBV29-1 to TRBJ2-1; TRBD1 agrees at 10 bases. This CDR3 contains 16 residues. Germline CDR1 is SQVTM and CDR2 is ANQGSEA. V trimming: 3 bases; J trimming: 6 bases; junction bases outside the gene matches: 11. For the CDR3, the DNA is TGCAGCGTTGATTCGCGGGGACAGGGGCAGGGCAATGAGCAGTTCTTC. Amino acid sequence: CSVDSRGQGQGNEQFF.

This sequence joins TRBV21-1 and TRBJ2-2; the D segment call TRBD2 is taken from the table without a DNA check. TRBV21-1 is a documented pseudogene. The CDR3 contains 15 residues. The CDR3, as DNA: TGTGCCAGCAGCAAAATGGAGGAAGGCACCGGGGAGCTGTTTTTT. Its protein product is CASSKMEEGTGELFF.

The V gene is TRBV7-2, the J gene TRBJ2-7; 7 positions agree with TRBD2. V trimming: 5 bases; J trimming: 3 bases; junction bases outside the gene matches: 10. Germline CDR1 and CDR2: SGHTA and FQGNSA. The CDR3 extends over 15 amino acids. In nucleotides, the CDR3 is TGTGCCAGCAGCGACCCGGGACGGACTAGCTACGAGCAGTACTTC. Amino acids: CASSDPGRTSYEQYF. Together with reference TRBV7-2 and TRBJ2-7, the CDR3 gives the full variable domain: GAGVSQSPSNKVTEKGKDVELRCDPISGHTALYWYRQSLGQGLEFLIYFQGNSAPDKSGLPSDRFSAERTGGSVSTLTIQRTQQEDSAVYLCASSDPGRTSYEQYFGPGTRLTVT.

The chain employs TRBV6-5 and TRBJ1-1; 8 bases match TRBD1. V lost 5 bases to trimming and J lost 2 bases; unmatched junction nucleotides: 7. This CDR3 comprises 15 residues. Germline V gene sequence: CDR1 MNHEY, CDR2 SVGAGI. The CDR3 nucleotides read TGTGCCAGCAGTAGCACCGGGACAGGTAACACTGAAGCTTTCTTT. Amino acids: CASSSTGTGNTEAFF.

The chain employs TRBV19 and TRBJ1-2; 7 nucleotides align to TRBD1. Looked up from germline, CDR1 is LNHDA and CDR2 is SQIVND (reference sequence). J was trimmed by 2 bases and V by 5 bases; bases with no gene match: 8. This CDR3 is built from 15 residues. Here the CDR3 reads CASSPSRGSNYGYTF. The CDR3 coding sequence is TGTGCCAGTAGTCCTTCCAGGGGGTCCAACTATGGCTACACCTTC. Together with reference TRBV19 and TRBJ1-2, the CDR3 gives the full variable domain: DGGITQSPKYLFRKEGQNVTLSCEQNLNHDAMYWYRQDPGQGLRLIYYSQIVNDFQKGDIAEGYSVSREKKESFPLTVTSAQKNPTAFYLCASSPSRGSNYGYTFGSGTRLTVV.

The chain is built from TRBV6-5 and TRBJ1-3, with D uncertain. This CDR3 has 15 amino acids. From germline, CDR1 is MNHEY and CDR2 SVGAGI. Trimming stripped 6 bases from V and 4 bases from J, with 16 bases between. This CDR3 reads CASRTTPQWGNTIYF. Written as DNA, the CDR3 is TGTGCCAGCAGGACAACCCCCCAGTGGGGAAACACCATATATTTT.

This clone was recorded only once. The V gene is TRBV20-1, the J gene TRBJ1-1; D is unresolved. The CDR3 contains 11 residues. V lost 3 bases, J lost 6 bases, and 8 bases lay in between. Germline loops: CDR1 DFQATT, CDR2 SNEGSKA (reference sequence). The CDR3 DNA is TGCAGTGCTAGGGAGAAGCCTGAAGCTTTCTTT. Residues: CSAREKPEAFF.

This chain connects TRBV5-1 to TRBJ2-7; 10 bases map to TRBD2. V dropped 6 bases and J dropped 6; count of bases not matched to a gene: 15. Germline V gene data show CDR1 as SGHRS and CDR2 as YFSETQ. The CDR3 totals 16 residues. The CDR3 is CASTPSGGAFSSEQYF. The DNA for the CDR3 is TGCGCCAGCACTCCAAGCGGGGGGGCCTTTTCGTCCGAGCAGTACTTC.

CDR3 in DNA: TGTGCCAGCAATGTCGGGGGGACTCTCTCCTACGAGCAGTACTTC. Its translation is CASNVGGTLSYEQYF. This sequence joins TRBV5-5 and TRBJ2-7, with 7 bases fitting TRBD2. Germline values: CDR1 SGHKS, CDR2 YYEKEE (reference sequence). The junction had 9 bases not matched to a gene; V was cut back by 6 bases and J by 0 bases. This CDR3 is built from 15 residues.

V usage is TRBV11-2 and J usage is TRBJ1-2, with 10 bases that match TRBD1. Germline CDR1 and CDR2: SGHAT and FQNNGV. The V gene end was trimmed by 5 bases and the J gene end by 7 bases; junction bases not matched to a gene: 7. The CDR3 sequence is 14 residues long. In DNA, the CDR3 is TGTGCCAGCAGCCCGACGGACAGGGGGTTTGGCTACACCTTC. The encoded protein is CASSPTDRGFGYTF.

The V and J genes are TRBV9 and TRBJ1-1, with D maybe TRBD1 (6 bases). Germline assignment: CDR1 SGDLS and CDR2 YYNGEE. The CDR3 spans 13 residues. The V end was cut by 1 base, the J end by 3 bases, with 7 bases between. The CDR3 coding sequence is TGTGCCAGCAGCGTACACAGGGACACTGAAGCTTTCTTT. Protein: CASSVHRDTEAFF.

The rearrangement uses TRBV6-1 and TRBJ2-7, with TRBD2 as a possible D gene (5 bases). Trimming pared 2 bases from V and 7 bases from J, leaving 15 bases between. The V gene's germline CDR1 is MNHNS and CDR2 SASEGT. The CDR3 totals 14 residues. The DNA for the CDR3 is TGTGCCAGCAGTGAACAGAAGCCAACGGGGGAGCAGTACTTC. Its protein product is CASSEQKPTGEQYF.

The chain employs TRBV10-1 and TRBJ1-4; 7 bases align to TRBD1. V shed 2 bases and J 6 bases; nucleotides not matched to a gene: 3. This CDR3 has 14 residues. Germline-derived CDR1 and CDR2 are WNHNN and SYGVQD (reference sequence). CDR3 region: CASSEGRGDEKLFF. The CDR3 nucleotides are TGCGCCAGCAGTGAGGGCAGGGGGGATGAAAAACTGTTTTTT.

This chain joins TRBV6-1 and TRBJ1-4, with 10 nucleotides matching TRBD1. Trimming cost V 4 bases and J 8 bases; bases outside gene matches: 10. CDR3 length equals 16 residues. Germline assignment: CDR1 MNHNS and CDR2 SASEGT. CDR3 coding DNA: TGTGCCAGCAGTGTCCCCGGGACAGGGGAAAACGAAAAACTGTTTTTT. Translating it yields CASSVPGTGENEKLFF.

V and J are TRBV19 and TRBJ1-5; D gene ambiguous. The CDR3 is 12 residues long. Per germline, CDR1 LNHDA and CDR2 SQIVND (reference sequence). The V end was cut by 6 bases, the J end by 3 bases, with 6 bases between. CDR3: CASRTFNQPQHF. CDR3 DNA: TGTGCCAGTAGAACATTCAATCAGCCCCAGCATTTT.

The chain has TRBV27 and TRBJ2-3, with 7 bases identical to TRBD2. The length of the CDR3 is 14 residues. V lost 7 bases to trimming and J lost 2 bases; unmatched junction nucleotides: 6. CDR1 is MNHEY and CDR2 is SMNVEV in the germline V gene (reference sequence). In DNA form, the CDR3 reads TGTGCCAGCACGGGACTACCGAACACAGATACGCAGTATTTT. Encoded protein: CASTGLPNTDTQYF.

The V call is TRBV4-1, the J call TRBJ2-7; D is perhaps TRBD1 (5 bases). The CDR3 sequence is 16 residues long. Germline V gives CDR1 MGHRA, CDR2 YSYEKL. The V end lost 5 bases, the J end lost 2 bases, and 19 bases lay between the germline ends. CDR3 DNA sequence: TGCGCCAGCAGCAAATCCTTACAGACAGAACCCTACGAGCAGTACTTC. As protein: CASSKSLQTEPYEQYF.